This is a list of T cell receptor beta chains from one sample in a study of T cell repertoires in ileal Crohn's disease. Produced via immunoSEQ multiplex PCR; TCRdb's table is partial and in-frame only. The top ten hold around 25% of the sample, which has under 3,500 clones, 55% to 70% seen once. Sequenced: ileal tissue. The source of these receptors is an adult with Crohn's disease. The CDR3 runs from the conserved cysteine through the conserved F or W. The D gene is left open where the match is weak. Clone size is given for some rows only: seen once, a few or many times, or a class if the clone is expanded.

V gene	clone size	D gene	J gene	CDR3 length	CDR3 protein	CDR3 DNA
TRBV4-3	-	TRBD2	TRBJ2-2	18	CASSQGGTSGSDRRGAVF	TGCGCCAGCAGCCAAGGGGGGACTAGCGGGAGTGATCGCCGGGGAGCTGTTTTT
TRBV11-3	-	-	TRBJ1-2	11	CASSLRDGYTF	TGTGCCAGCAGCTTGCGGGATGGCTACACCTTC
TRBV5-6	-	TRBD1	TRBJ2-7	14	CASSSDREAYEQYF	TGTGCCAGCAGCTCTGACAGGGAAGCCTACGAGCAGTACTTC
TRBV12-5	-	-	TRBJ1-1	11	CASAQNTEAFF	TGTGCTAGTGCCCAGAACACTGAAGCTTTCTTT
TRBV9	-	TRBD1	TRBJ1-2	14	CASSPTGTEFGYTF	TGTGCCAGCAGCCCCACCGGGACAGAGTTCGGCTACACCTTC
TRBV19	once	-	TRBJ2-2	14	CASSIEQITGELFF	TGTGCCAGTAGTATAGAACAGATCACCGGGGAGCTGTTTTTT
TRBV5-1	-	-	TRBJ2-5	14	CASSPYVAQETQYF	TGCGCCAGCAGCCCTTACGTGGCCCAAGAGACCCAGTACTTC
TRBV27	-	TRBD1	TRBJ2-1	13	CASSLSGTGEQFF	TGTGCCAGCAGTTTATCGGGGACAGGAGAGCAGTTCTTC
TRBV2	-	TRBD1	TRBJ2-3	15	CASSTRQGVTDTQYF	TGTGCCAGCAGTACAAGACAGGGAGTCACAGATACGCAGTATTTT
TRBV6-6	large	-	TRBJ2-1	11	CASSYDREQFF	TGTGCCAGCAGTTACGACCGTGAGCAGTTCTTC
TRBV7-8	-	-	TRBJ1-1	14	CASSLSGWNTEAFF	TGTGCCAGCAGCTTGTCAGGGTGGAACACTGAAGCTTTCTTT
TRBV4-3	-	TRBD2	TRBJ2-1	16	CASSQVWTSGYNEQFF	TGCGCCAGCAGCCAAGTCTGGACTAGCGGTTACAATGAGCAGTTCTTC
TRBV19	few	TRBD2	TRBJ2-1	15	CASSPTSGPADEQFF	TGTGCCAGTAGTCCGACTAGCGGCCCAGCGGATGAGCAGTTCTTC
TRBV7-8	-	-	TRBJ2-2	12	CASSSYTGELFF	TGTGCCAGCAGCTCTTACACCGGGGAGCTGTTTTTT
TRBV12-5	-	TRBD1	TRBJ1-5	15	CASGLWGTGNQPQHF	TGTGCTAGTGGTTTGTGGGGGACAGGAAATCAGCCCCAGCATTTT
TRBV10-2	-	-	TRBJ2-1	13	CASSHTGFNEQFF	TGCGCCAGCAGCCATACAGGGTTCAATGAGCAGTTCTTC
TRBV10-2	-	TRBD2	TRBJ2-3	13	CASELAGVDTQYF	TGCGCCAGCGAACTAGCGGGAGTAGATACGCAGTATTTT
TRBV5-6	-	-	TRBJ2-1	19	CASSLEMLGGQGYYNEQFF	TGTGCCAGCAGCTTGGAAATGTTAGGGGGACAAGGATACTACAATGAGCAGTTCTTC
TRBV7-9	-	TRBD2	TRBJ2-1	14	CASNGLAGDNEQFF	TGTGCCAGCAACGGACTAGCGGGAGATAACGAGCAGTTCTTC
TRBV5-1	-	TRBD1	TRBJ1-4	17	CASSSLARGTTNEKLFF	TGCGCCAGCAGCTCGCTAGCCAGGGGGACAACTAATGAAAAACTGTTTTTT
TRBV27	-	-	TRBJ1-6	19	CASSAQGLERYSYNSPLHF	TGTGCCAGCAGTGCCCAGGGCCTCGAGCGTTACTCCTATAATTCACCCCTCCACTTT
TRBV30	-	-	TRBJ1-3	11	CAWSAGNTIYF	TGTGCCTGGAGTGCTGGAAACACCATATATTTT
TRBV6-1	-	-	TRBJ2-5	11	CATGTEETQYF	TGTGCCACCGGGACGGAAGAGACCCAGTACTTC
TRBV5-1	-	-	TRBJ2-3	16	CASSLDAARGTDTQYF	TGCGCCAGCAGCTTGGACGCGGCCAGGGGCACAGATACGCAGTATTTT
TRBV7-9	-	TRBD2	TRBJ2-1	14	CASSLEGRGNEQFF	TGTGCCAGCAGCTTAGAAGGGAGGGGTAATGAGCAGTTCTTC
TRBV15	few	-	TRBJ1-2	14	CATSRDGRTKSYTF	TGTGCCACCAGCAGAGATGGAAGGACAAAAAGCTACACCTTC
TRBV6-1	-	-	TRBJ1-1	13	CASSESGRTEAFF	TGCGCCAGCAGTGAGTCGGGCAGGACTGAAGCTTTCTTT
TRBV10-1	-	TRBD1	TRBJ1-1	13	CASSEGDSLGAFF	TGCGCCAGCAGTGAGGGGGACAGCCTTGGAGCTTTCTTT
TRBV5-1	few	TRBD1	TRBJ1-5	16	CASSYEDRACNQPQHF	TGCGCCAGCAGCTATGAGGACAGGGCCTGCAATCAGCCCCAGCATTTT
TRBV5-1	large	-	TRBJ1-2	15	CASSFTNFGSGGYTF	TGCGCCAGCAGCTTTACTAACTTTGGCTCGGGGGGCTACACCTTC
TRBV5-1	-	-	TRBJ1-1	13	CASSLGLNTEAFF	TGCGCCAGCAGCTTGGGACTGAACACTGAAGCTTTCTTT
TRBV7-9	-	-	TRBJ2-5	14	CASSLVGRSETQYF	TGTGCCAGCAGCTTAGTTGGAAGGTCGGAGACCCAGTACTTC
TRBV7-2	-	-	TRBJ1-2	15	CASSPAPRAMSGYTF	TGTGCCAGCAGCCCGGCACCCCGGGCAATGAGTGGCTACACCTTC